The next 8 T cell receptor beta chains were all read from a single sample in a study of T-cell memory formation after mild COVID-19. MiXCR, run by TCRdb on the 5' RACE reads, gives a single entry per CDR3 protein. This table has roughly 190,000 distinct CDR3 sequences, roughly a tenth appearing once. Sequenced input: PBMCs or a T cell subset sorted from them (not recorded which). Receptors were obtained from a man aged 18 to 30 who had mild COVID-19 (a few samples of this study predate the infection). Cell type and time point are not known.

The rearrangement uses TRBV10-3 and TRBJ2-5; TRBD2 matches at 10 bases. Germline values: CDR1 ENHRY, CDR2 SYGVKD. V shed 5 bases, J shed 4 bases, and the junction held 1 base outside the gene matches. CDR3 length equals 13 residues. The CDR3 DNA is TGTGCCATCAGTCGACTAGCGGGAGAGACCCAGTACTTC. This translates into CAISRLAGETQYF.

This clonotype was seen at least ten times. The chain employs TRBV20-1 and TRBJ2-3, with 10 bases identical to TRBD2. The CDR3 has 12 amino acids. J gave up 10 bases and V 6 bases, and 7 bases lay outside the gene matches. The V gene's germline CDR1 is DFQATT and CDR2 SNEGSKA (reference sequence). As DNA, the CDR3 is TGCAGTGCCAAACCAGCGGGGGGGTCGCAGTATTTT. Translating it yields CSAKPAGGSQYF.

This clonotype was observed a few times. V gene TRBV28 combines with J gene TRBJ2-2, with D possibly being TRBD1 or TRBD2 (6 bases each). Germline V gene sequence: CDR1 MDHEN, CDR2 SYDVKM. V lost 6 bases and J lost 0, with 23 bases in between. This CDR3 has 19 residues. The CDR3: CASSRWGAATASNTGELFF. CDR3 DNA: TGTGCCAGCAGCCGATGGGGGGCAGCCACGGCCTCGAACACCGGGGAGCTGTTTTTT. Combining the CDR3 with reference TRBV28 and TRBJ2-2 gives the whole variable domain DVKVTQSSRYLVKRTGEKVFLECVQDMDHENMFWYRQDPGLGLRLIYFSYDVKMKEKGDIPEGYSVSREKKERFSLILESASTNQTSMYLCASSRWGAATASNTGELFFGEGSRLTVL.

This clonotype was picked up a small number of times. This rearrangement joins TRBV20-1 to TRBJ2-7; D might be TRBD1 (6 bases). Trimming stripped 5 bases from V and 2 bases from J, with 13 bases between. CDR3 length equals 13 residues. In germline, CDR1 is DFQATT, CDR2 SNEGSKA (reference sequence). The CDR3 nucleotides are TGCAGTGCTTCGACAGGCTGGCCCTACGAGCAGTACTTC. This sequence encodes CSASTGWPYEQYF.

In this sample, this clonotype turned up many times. The J gene is TRBJ2-3, the V gene TRBV7-2, with 10 nucleotides matching TRBD1. CDR1 is SGHTA and CDR2 is FQGNSA in the germline V gene. Losses at the gene ends were 4 bases for V and 4 bases for J; bases not matched to a gene: 5. The CDR3 runs to 15 residues. CDR3 residues: CASSSGQGNADTQYF. The CDR3 DNA is TGTGCCAGCAGCTCGGGACAGGGGAACGCAGATACGCAGTATTTT.

The chain links TRBV5-1 to TRBJ2-3; a weak D match, TRBD1 (6 bases). Germline values: CDR1 SGHRS, CDR2 YFSETQ. With 4 bases removed from V and 4 bases from J, the gap between germline ends came to 13 bases. The CDR3 covers 14 residues. The CDR3 here is CASSLRTDSDTQYF. CDR3 DNA: TGCGCCAGCAGCCTACGGACAGATTCAGATACGCAGTATTTT.

In this sample, this clonotype turned up a few times. V usage is TRBV12-3 or TRBV12-4 and J usage is TRBJ2-1; TRBD1 or TRBD2 may be the D gene (6 bases each). The CDR3 loop spans 15 amino acids. V lost 4 bases to trimming and J lost 7 bases, with 17 bases between them. The CDR3 sequence is CASSSQEGGMNEQFF. The CDR3 DNA follows: TGTGCCAGCAGTTCTCAAGAGGGGGGTATGAATGAGCAGTTCTTC.

This clonotype was counted at least ten times. The chain couples TRBV4-1 to TRBJ2-1; TRBD2 is a possible D gene (5 bases). Trimming removed 0 bases from V and 12 bases from J, with 12 bases in between. CDR1 and CDR2 (germline): MGHRA, YSYEKL. CDR3 size: 13 residues. The DNA for the CDR3 is TGCGCCAGCAGCCAAGATAGGGAGACCAGGCAGTTCTTC. Translated: CASSQDRETRQFF.